These 9 T cell receptor beta chains came from one sample sequenced in a study of identical twins (dated by TCRdb to between 2015 and 2016). Receptor libraries were prepared by 5' RACE. Sequencing relied on an Illumina HiSeq 2000. Through fastp at Q25 and MiXCR, TCRdb rebuilt clones from the public reads, retaining in-frame beta chains. Every CDR3 protein is listed once, alongside the most common genes and DNA of its rows. This sample comprises hundreds of thousands of distinct CDR3 sequences, roughly 18% of them detected only once. The top ten clonotypes cover around 14% of the sample. Another study also made use of these data, one on T cells expressing NK-cell markers.

Sequenced input: PBMCs. Source of these receptors: a woman in her late teens or twenties in good health.

This clonotype was seen only once. This chain links TRBV7-9 with TRBJ2-3; D gene ambiguous. Between the trimmed V and J ends, which lost 4 bases and 0 bases, there was a span of 14 bases. Per the germline V gene, CDR1 is SEHNR and CDR2 is FQNEAQ (reference sequence). CDR3 length: 16 residues. The CDR3 coding sequence is TGTGCCAGCAGCTCTACCCTAGTAGGAAGCACAGATACGCAGTATTTT. Protein product: CASSSTLVGSTDTQYF.

This clonotype occurred a few times. The rearrangement uses TRBV18 and TRBJ2-7; D may be TRBD2 (6 bases). Per the germline V gene, CDR1 is KGHSH and CDR2 is LQKENI. The CDR3 extends over 15 amino acids. V was pared by 3 bases and J by 2 bases, with 14 bases between. The CDR3 region has the DNA TGTGCCAGCTCACCGGCCCCCAGACTAGCCTACGAGCAGTACTTC. As protein: CASSPAPRLAYEQYF.

This clonotype has a handful of counts. V usage is TRBV7-2 and J usage is TRBJ2-7, with D unclear. V lost 2 bases, J lost 3 bases, and 11 bases lay in between. CDR1 and CDR2 from the germline V gene are SGHTA and FQGNSA. There are 14 residues in the CDR3. The CDR3 nucleotides read TGTGCCAGCAGCTTAAATCAAGCAAGCTACGAGCAGTACTTC. This translates into CASSLNQASYEQYF.

The chain recombines TRBV20-1 with TRBJ2-1; D ambiguous. Germline assignment: CDR1 DFQATT and CDR2 SNEGSKA (reference sequence). This CDR3 has 12 residues. Deletions cut 7 bases from V and 6 bases from J, with 13 bases between. The CDR3 DNA is TGCAGTGGAGGCCTCCCCCCCAATGAGCAGTTCTTC. This gives the protein CSGGLPPNEQFF.

This sequence joins TRBV20-1 and TRBJ2-5; 8 bases are shared with TRBD2. Germline loops: CDR1 DFQATT, CDR2 SNEGSKA (reference sequence). The CDR3 extends over 13 amino acids. The CDR3 coding sequence is TGCAGAGCTTCGGGGGGGCCGGAAGAGACCCAGTACTTC. Translation gives CRASGGPEETQYF.

The chain employs TRBV12-5 and TRBJ1-4; D unclear. The CDR3 spans 15 residues. V lost 0 bases and J 0 bases, leaving 5 bases between the germline ends. From germline, CDR1 is LGHNT and CDR2 FRNRAP. The CDR3 sequence: CASGLVQSTNEKLFF. DNA of the CDR3: TGTGCTAGTGGTTTGGTACAATCAACTAATGAAAAACTGTTTTTT.

The rearrangement uses TRBV6-5 and TRBJ1-4, with D uncertain. V was trimmed by 1 base and J by 7 bases, leaving 10 bases between them. The CDR3 is 14 amino acids. CDR1 and CDR2 (germline): MNHEY, SVGAGI. CDR3 DNA: TGTGCCAGCAGTTACTTACACAGTACTGAAAAACTGTTTTTT. This codes for CASSYLHSTEKLFF.

The rearrangement links TRBV12-3 or TRBV12-4 to TRBJ2-2; tentatively, D is TRBD1 (5 bases). The germline V and J ends were trimmed by 7 bases and 6 bases, with 12 bases remaining between them. This CDR3 has 13 residues. The CDR3 sequence: CASTPQGSGELFF. DNA of the CDR3: TGTGCCAGCACGCCCCAGGGCTCCGGGGAGCTGTTTTTT.

This clonotype was observed a handful of times. This chain joins TRBV5-4 and TRBJ2-3, with a possible D match to TRBD2 (5 bases). The V gene lost 9 bases and the J gene lost 2 bases, with 16 bases spanning the gap. Germline V gives CDR1 SGHNT, CDR2 YYREEE (reference sequence). The CDR3 extends over 14 amino acids. CDR3 region: CATRRGSLTDTQYF. The CDR3 coding sequence is TGTGCCACCCGTCGGGGATCCCTCACAGATACGCAGTATTTT. Based on the CDR3 plus reference TRBV5-4 and TRBJ2-3, the full variable domain is ETGVTQSPTHLIKTRGQQVTLRCSSQSGHNTVSWYQQALGQGPQFIFQYYREEENGRGNFPPRFSGLQFPNYSSELNVNALELDDSALYLCATRRGSLTDTQYFGPGTRLTVL.